The rows below give T cell receptor beta chains drawn from one sample of a study of shared clonotypes between healthy human individuals. Measured with immunoSEQ multiplex PCR; TCRdb has only the in-frame clones, and not every one. The sample holds 2 million to 2.5 million clones, 85% to 95% seen once. The sample comprised naive CD4+ T cells from PBMCs. These receptors all stem from a man younger than 30 in good health. Some clones in this sample may be carry-over from other donors' samples. Both conserved end residues are part of each CDR3. D genes are given only for firm matches. Size is stated for part of the rows, as once, few or many counts, or as a class when the clone is expanded.

V gene	J gene	D gene	clone size	CDR3 length	CDR3 protein	CDR3 DNA
TRBV9	TRBJ2-7	TRBD2	.	15	CASSVEGLAGNEQYF	TGTGCCAGCAGCGTAGAGGGACTAGCGGGAAACGAGCAGTACTTC
TRBV5-1	TRBJ1-3	.	.	13	CASSPDVTSTIYF	TGCGCCAGCAGCCCGGACGTAACAAGCACCATATATTTT
TRBV9	TRBJ1-2	.	.	14	CASSVEGRGYGYTF	TGTGCCAGCAGCGTAGAGGGACGGGGGTATGGCTACACCTTC
TRBV5-1	TRBJ2-7	.	.	14	CASSLGGSSYEQYF	TGCGCCAGCAGCTTGGGAGGGAGCTCCTACGAGCAGTACTTC
TRBV7-2	TRBJ1-5	TRBD1	.	13	CASSIDRVQPQHF	TGTGCCAGCAGCATTGACAGGGTCCAGCCCCAGCATTTT
TRBV13	TRBJ2-1	TRBD1	.	22	CASSLVSPGQGALGSSYNEQFF	TGTGCCAGCAGCTTAGTATCTCCGGGACAGGGGGCACTTGGTAGCTCCTACAATGAGCAGTTCTTC
TRBV7-3	TRBJ2-1	TRBD1	.	16	CASSIRPGQGYNEQFF	TGTGCCAGCAGCATCCGCCCGGGACAGGGCTACAATGAGCAGTTCTTC
TRBV7-2	TRBJ1-2	.	.	15	CASSADAGRRTGYTF	TGTGCCAGCAGCGCAGACGCGGGACGGAGAACGGGCTACACCTTC
TRBV5-4	TRBJ2-3	.	once	14	CASSLDRSTDTQYF	TGTGCCAGCAGCTTGGACAGAAGCACAGATACGCAGTATTTT
TRBV7-8	TRBJ1-1	.	few	14	CASSLARRDGEAFF	TGTGCCAGCAGCTTAGCGCGGCGGGATGGTGAAGCTTTCTTT
TRBV9	TRBJ2-2	TRBD2	.	15	CASSPRGLVAGELFF	TGTGCCAGCAGCCCGAGAGGACTAGTTGCCGGGGAGCTGTTTTTT
TRBV6-5	TRBJ2-1	.	.	16	CASSLAPRAAYNEQFF	TGTGCCAGCAGTTTGGCCCCCAGGGCGGCCTACAATGAGCAGTTCTTC
TRBV4-2	TRBJ2-7	TRBD2	.	18	CASSQPRGLAGVGHEQYF	TGTGCCAGCAGCCAACCACGAGGCCTAGCGGGAGTTGGTCACGAGCAGTACTTC
TRBV30	TRBJ1-5	.	.	13	CAWSGVFNQPQHF	TGTGCCTGGAGTGGGGTATTCAATCAGCCCCAGCATTTT
TRBV27	TRBJ2-3	.	.	13	CASSLGAPDTQYF	TGTGCCAGCAGTTTAGGGGCCCCAGATACGCAGTATTTT